This passage covers 17 T cell receptor beta chains from one sample sequenced in a study of blood T cells in healthy people across ages. Primers used in a second PCR of about 7 to 12 cycles were a sample-barcoded 5' primer and a J-beta primer mix. TCRdb re-called the 5' RACE reads with MiXCR, one entry per CDR3 protein. In the table there are around 900,000 distinct CDR3 sequences, roughly 51% of which are singletons. The sample taken for sequencing was blood. The source is a woman between 55 and 75 years old in good health.

A few counts support this clonotype. The V and J genes are TRBV4-1 and TRBJ2-1; a possible D gene is TRBD2 (5 bases). The ends were cut back, 2 bases at V and 10 bases at J, with 18 bases in the middle. Germline assignment: CDR1 MGHRA and CDR2 YSYEKL. The CDR3 is made up of 15 amino acids. The CDR3 DNA sequence: TGCGCCAGCAGCCAATCGACGGCGGGCGTAACCGAGCAGTTCTTC. It is translated as CASSQSTAGVTEQFF.

This clonotype has a single count. The chain combines TRBV4-1 with TRBJ1-2; 8 bases are a match to TRBD1. The CDR3 is 16 amino acids. Trimming removed 2 bases from V and 7 bases from J; junction bases left unmatched: 12. Germline loops: CDR1 MGHRA, CDR2 YSYEKL. Written as DNA, the CDR3 is TGCGCCAGCAGCCAACCCCGGACAGGGCGGAGGGGTGGCTACACCTTC. The encoded protein is CASSQPRTGRRGGYTF.

This chain uses TRBV20-1 with TRBJ2-4, with D possibly matching TRBD2 (6 bases). There are 14 residues in the CDR3. V shed 5 bases and J shed 0 bases, with 11 bases lying between them. Germline lookup yields CDR1 DFQATT and CDR2 SNEGSKA (reference sequence). The CDR3 DNA reads TGCAGTGCTCACGCGGGAATAGCCAAAAACATTCAGTACTTC. Its translation: CSAHAGIAKNIQYF.

This chain connects TRBV20-1 to TRBJ2-3, with 10 bases matching TRBD2. V gave up 5 bases and J gave up 5 bases; unmatched junction bases: 10. Looked up from germline, CDR1 is DFQATT and CDR2 is SNEGSKA (reference sequence). CDR3 length: 15 amino acids. The CDR3 spells CSAGENSGRRDTQYF. The CDR3 region has the DNA TGCAGTGCTGGGGAGAATAGCGGGAGGAGAGATACGCAGTATTTT.

The J gene is TRBJ1-2, the V gene TRBV6-5; tentative D call: TRBD1 (5 bases). Trimming cost V 0 bases and J 8 bases, with 19 bases left between them. Germline V CDR1 and CDR2: MNHEY, SVGAGI. The CDR3 length is 16 residues. CDR3: CASSYSEGTGISGYTF. The DNA for the CDR3 is TGTGCCAGCAGTTACTCCGAGGGGACGGGGATCAGCGGCTACACCTTC.

About this clonotype itself: This may arise from a read error, as a much more abundant clone is one base away. The chain employs TRBV20-1 and TRBJ2-5; 7 positions agree with TRBD2. V was pared by 1 base and J by 2 bases, with 7 bases of the junction left unmatched. CDR1 is DFQATT and CDR2 is SNEGSKA in the germline V gene (reference sequence). The CDR3 length is 15 residues. The CDR3 region has the DNA TGCAGTGCTAGAGTCGGGAGGAATCCTCAAGAGACCCAGTACTTC. Protein product: CSARVGRNPQETQYF.

This sequence joins TRBV7-9 and TRBJ2-5, with 11 bases lining up with TRBD2. The DNA end is more similar to TRBJ2-7, so the J call may be wrong. The CDR3 is made up of 16 amino acids. CDR1 is SEHNR, CDR2 FQNEAQ, per germline (reference sequence). CDR3 in amino acids: CASSIVRGTSGHEQYF. The CDR3 coding sequence is TGTGCCAGCAGCATCGTTCGGGGGACTAGCGGCCACGAGCAGTACTTC.

Of note for this clonotype: One end of the junction is discordant with germline, which a read error may explain. The V and J genes are TRBV7-9 and TRBJ2-5; 11 bases line up with TRBD2. CDR3 size: 14 residues. Per germline, CDR1 SEHNR and CDR2 FQNEAQ (reference sequence). The CDR3 sequence is CASSVAGGPQTQYF. CDR3 in DNA: TGTGCCAGCAGCGTAGCGGGAGGGCCTCAGACCCAGTACTTC.

The chain couples TRBV4-1 to TRBJ2-5; D remains ambiguous. Germline CDR1 is MGHRA and CDR2 is YSYEKL. V dropped 4 bases and J dropped 11 bases, with 17 bases sitting between them. The CDR3 is 13 residues long. CDR3 amino acids: CASSLSPNNEQYF. CDR3 coding DNA: TGCGCCAGCAGCCTTAGCCCCAACAATGAGCAGTACTTC.

V usage is TRBV5-5 and J usage is TRBJ1-3, with D uncertain. This CDR3 comprises 16 residues. The V and J ends lost 3 bases and 2 bases respectively, with 15 bases between them. Germline V gene lookup returns CDR1 SGHKS and CDR2 YYEKEE (reference sequence). CDR3 nucleotides: TGTGCCAGCAGCTCTGACCCCGTCCTGACTGGAAACACCATATATTTT. Its translation is CASSSDPVLTGNTIYF.

V usage is TRBV2 and J usage is TRBJ2-6, with a weak D call TRBD1 (6 bases). Deletions cut 8 bases from V and 0 bases from J, with 14 bases between. Germline CDR1 and CDR2: SNHLY and FYNNEI. The CDR3 totals 16 residues. CDR3 bases: TGTGCCAGCTCCCGGGACACCAGCTCTGGGGCCAACGTCCTGACTTTC. This encodes CASSRDTSSGANVLTF.

A single count supports this clonotype. At one of its ends the junction is not consistent with the germline gene, which may arise from a read error. The chain uses TRBV10-3 and TRBJ2-5; TRBD2 matches 14 bases. This CDR3 has 15 residues. From germline, CDR1 is ENHRY and CDR2 SYGVKD. The CDR3 reads CVIGGTSGSGETQYF. The CDR3 bases are TGTGTCATCGGGGGGACTAGCGGGAGTGGAGAGACCCAGTACTTC.

V is TRBV5-1 and J is TRBJ1-4; D gene unclear. The CDR3 contains 15 residues. Germline V gene lookup returns CDR1 SGHRS and CDR2 YFSETQ. V was shortened by 6 bases and J by 0 bases, with 12 bases between the two germline ends. This chain's CDR3 is CASTPSGATNEKLFF. The CDR3 DNA reads TGCGCCAGCACCCCATCCGGGGCAACTAATGAAAAACTGTTTTTT. Using reference TRBV5-1 and TRBJ1-4 for the parts outside the CDR3, the full variable domain is KAGVTQTPRYLIKTRGQQVTLSCSPISGHRSVSWYQQTPGQGLQFLFEYFSETQRNKGNFPGRFSGRQFSNSRSEMNVSTLELGDSALYLCASTPSGATNEKLFFGSGTQLSVL.

This clonotype appeared a few times. The chain couples TRBV4-2 to TRBJ2-7; no clear D gene. The CDR3 covers 12 residues. V lost 4 bases and J lost 7, with 11 bases in between. Germline CDR1 and CDR2: LGHNA and YNFKEQ. This CDR3 reads CASSPAYNEQYF. The CDR3 DNA reads TGTGCCAGCAGCCCGGCATACAATGAGCAGTACTTC.

The V call is TRBV27, the J call TRBJ1-2; 10 positions match TRBD1. V gave up 4 bases and J gave up 2 bases; unmatched junction bases: 7. The length of the CDR3 is 16 residues. Germline CDR1 is MNHEY and CDR2 is SMNVEV (reference sequence). This CDR3 reads CASSSSPGQGNYGYTF. The CDR3 region has the DNA TGTGCCAGCAGTTCATCCCCGGGACAGGGGAACTATGGCTACACCTTC.

This clonotype has only a few counts. A read error may produce the germline difference seen at one junction end. The V and J genes are TRBV6-6 and TRBJ2-5; D is possibly TRBD1 (6 bases). This CDR3 has 14 amino acids. Looked up from germline, CDR1 is MNHNY and CDR2 is SVGAGI (reference sequence). The CDR3 DNA is TGTGCCAGCAGTGACTCGAGACAGGAAGAGACCCAGTACTTC. Amino acids: CASSDSRQEETQYF.

V and J are TRBV4-1 and TRBJ2-5, with 14 bases that match TRBD2. V lost 1 base and J lost 6; bases outside the gene matches: 7. CDR1 MGHRA and CDR2 YSYEKL come from the germline V gene. The CDR3 totals 17 residues. In DNA, the CDR3 is TGCGCCAGCAGCCAAGTGACTAGCGGGAGGGCCTTGCAGACCCAGTACTTC. This translates into CASSQVTSGRALQTQYF.